Given below is one T cell receptor (beta chain) in context. Its antigen is not identified. The repertoire was sequenced with immunoSEQ multiplex PCR; TCRdb's copy has only in-frame clones and lacks some. The sample lists roughly 100,000 clones; 90% were seen once. The data were obtained in a study of T cell responses to AZD1222 COVID-19 vaccine. Findings of the study overall: Seropositivity was recorded at baseline in only 5 or 6 AZD1222 recipients. Spike-specific TCR breadth and depth rose after two AZD1222 doses.

This CDR3 comprises 13 residues. V lost 7 bases and J 1 base, leaving 7 bases between the germline ends. Per germline, CDR1 SNHLY and CDR2 FYNNEI. Sequenced material: peripheral blood, taken 28 days after the second AZD1222 dose. The source is an adult who received the AZD1222 COVID-19 vaccine. The genes are TRBV2 and TRBJ2-2, with D maybe TRBD1 (6 bases). In DNA, the CDR3 is TGTGCCAGCAAGGGACAGAACACCGGGGAGCTGTTTTTT. Translated: CASKGQNTGELFF.